This T cell receptor beta chain derives from a study of metastatic and nonmetastatic thyroid tumors. Through MiXCR, TCRdb re-clonotyped the PCR reads. The sample lists some 14,000 clones, around 22% occurring once. Among the patients, none had received any treatment before thyroid surgery. Germline CDR1 SNHLY, CDR2 FYNNEI. The CDR3 length is 12 residues. V lost 8 bases and J lost 10, with 15 bases in between. This clone was seen repeatedly, ten times or more. The TCR sequence derives from a female donor with papillary thyroid cancer or a benign thyroid nodule (not recorded which). Some clones in this sample may be carry-over from other donors' samples. The material sequenced was blood. V gene TRBV2 combines with J gene TRBJ2-1; D remains ambiguous. CDR3 in DNA: TGTGCCAGCGCCCGTCAAAGAACAGAGCAGTTCTTC. It yields the protein CASARQRTEQFF. The variable domain in full, completed from reference TRBV2 and TRBJ2-1, reads EPEVTQTPSHQVTQMGQEVILRCVPISNHLYFYWYRQILGQKVEFLVSFYNNEISEKSEIFDDQFSVERPDGSNFTLKIRSTKLEDSAMYFCASARQRTEQFFGPGTRLTVL.